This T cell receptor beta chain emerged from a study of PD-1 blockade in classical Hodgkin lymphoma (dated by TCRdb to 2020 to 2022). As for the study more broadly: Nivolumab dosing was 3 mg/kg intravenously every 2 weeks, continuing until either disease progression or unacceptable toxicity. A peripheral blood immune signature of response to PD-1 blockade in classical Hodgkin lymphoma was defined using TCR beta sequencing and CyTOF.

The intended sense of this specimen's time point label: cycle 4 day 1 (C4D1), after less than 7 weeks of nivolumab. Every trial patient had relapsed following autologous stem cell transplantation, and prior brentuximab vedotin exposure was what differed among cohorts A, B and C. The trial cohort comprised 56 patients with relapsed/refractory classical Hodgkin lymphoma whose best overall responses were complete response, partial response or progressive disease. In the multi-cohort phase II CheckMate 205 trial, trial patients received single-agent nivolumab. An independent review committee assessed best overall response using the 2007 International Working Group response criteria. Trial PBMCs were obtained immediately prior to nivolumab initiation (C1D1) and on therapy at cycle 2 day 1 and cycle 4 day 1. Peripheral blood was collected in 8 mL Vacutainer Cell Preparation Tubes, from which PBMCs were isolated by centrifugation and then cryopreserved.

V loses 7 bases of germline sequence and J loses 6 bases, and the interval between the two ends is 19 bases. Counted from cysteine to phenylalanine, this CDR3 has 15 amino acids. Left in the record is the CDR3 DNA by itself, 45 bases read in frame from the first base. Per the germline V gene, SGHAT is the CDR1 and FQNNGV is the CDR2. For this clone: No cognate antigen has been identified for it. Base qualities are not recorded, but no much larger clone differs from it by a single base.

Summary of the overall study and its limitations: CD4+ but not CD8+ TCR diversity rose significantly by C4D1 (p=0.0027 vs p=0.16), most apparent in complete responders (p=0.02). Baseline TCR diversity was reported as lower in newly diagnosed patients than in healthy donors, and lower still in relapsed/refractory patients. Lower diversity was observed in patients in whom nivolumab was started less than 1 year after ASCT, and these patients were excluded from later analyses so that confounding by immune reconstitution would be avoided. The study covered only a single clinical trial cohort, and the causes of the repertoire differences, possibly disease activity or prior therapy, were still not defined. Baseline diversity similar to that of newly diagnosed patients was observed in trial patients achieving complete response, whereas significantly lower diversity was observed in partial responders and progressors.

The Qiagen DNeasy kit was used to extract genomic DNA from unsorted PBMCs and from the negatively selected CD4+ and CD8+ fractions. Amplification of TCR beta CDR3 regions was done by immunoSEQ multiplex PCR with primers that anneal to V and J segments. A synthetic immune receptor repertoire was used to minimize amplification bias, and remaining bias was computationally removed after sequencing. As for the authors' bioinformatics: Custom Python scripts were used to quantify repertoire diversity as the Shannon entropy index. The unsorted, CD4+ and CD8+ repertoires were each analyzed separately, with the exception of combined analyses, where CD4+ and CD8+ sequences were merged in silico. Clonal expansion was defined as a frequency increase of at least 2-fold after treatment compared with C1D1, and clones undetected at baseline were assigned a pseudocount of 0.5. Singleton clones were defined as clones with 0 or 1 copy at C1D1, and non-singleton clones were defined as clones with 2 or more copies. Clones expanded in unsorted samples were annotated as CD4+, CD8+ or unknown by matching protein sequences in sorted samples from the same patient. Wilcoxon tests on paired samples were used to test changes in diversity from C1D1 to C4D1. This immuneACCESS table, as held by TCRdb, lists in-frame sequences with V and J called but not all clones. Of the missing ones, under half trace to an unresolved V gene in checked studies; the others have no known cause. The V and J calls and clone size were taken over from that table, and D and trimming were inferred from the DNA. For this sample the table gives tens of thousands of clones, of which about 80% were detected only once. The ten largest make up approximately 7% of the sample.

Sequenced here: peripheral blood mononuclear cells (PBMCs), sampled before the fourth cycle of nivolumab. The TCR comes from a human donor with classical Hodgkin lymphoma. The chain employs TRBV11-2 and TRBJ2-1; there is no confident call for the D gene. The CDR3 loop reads CASIHDTRARNEQFF. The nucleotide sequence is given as TGTGCCAGCATCCATGACACAAGGGCACGCAATGAGCAGTTCTTC.